This section outlines one TCR beta chain sequence together with its context. TCRdb independently ran MiXCR on the RT-PCR reads; one entry per CDR3 protein. The sample consists of more than 450,000 distinct CDR3 sequences, around 11% of them appearing once. The sample comes from a study of response to subunit inactivated influenza vaccine. CDR3 length: 12 residues. J gave up 11 bases and V 2 bases, and 5 bases lay outside the gene matches. Germline CDR1 and CDR2: MNHEY and SVGEGT. This sample also appeared in a second study, on T cells expressing NK-cell markers. Turning to that study: The authors generated TCR beta cDNA through 5'RACE template switching with UMIs. Alpha-beta TCR T cells were the sole sorting target in several experiments, owing to an anti-gamma-delta TCR antibody.

The source was PBMCs from blood, collected on the day of vaccination. The chain has TRBV6-2 or TRBV6-3 and TRBJ1-1, with TRBD1 identical over 7 bases. The sequence was obtained from a man aged 50 to 60 who received an inactivated influenza vaccine. Here the CDR3 reads CASSYPTGRAFF. CDR3 bases: TGTGCCAGCAGTTACCCGACAGGGCGGGCTTTCTTT.